A selection of T cell receptor beta chains follows, all from one sample in a study of immune evolution from preneoplasia to lung adenocarcinoma. Only in-frame clones appear in the TCRdb table, and some are missing; sequencing was by immunoSEQ multiplex PCR. The sample holds under 3,500 clones; 80% are singletons and the top ten take around 3.5%. The sample was FFPE adjacent normal lung tissue. Receptor source: a donor of 70 years or more with lung adenocarcinoma. Both conserved end residues are part of each CDR3. Each record gives: J gene, D gene, V gene, clone size, CDR3 DNA, CDR3 protein. The D gene is left open where the match is weak. Clone size appears in some rows only: once, few, many, or a class for an expanded clone.

TRBJ2-7 | TRBD1 | TRBV10-3 | once | TGTGCCTCCTCCTCCGGACAGGGGTGGTACGAGCAGTACTTC | CASSSGQGWYEQYF
TRBJ2-1 | - | TRBV4-1 | - | TGCGCCAGCAGCCAAGTTTGGGGGAGAAATGAGCAGTTCTTC | CASSQVWGRNEQFF
TRBJ2-5 | - | TRBV18 | - | TGTGCCAGCTCACGAATCTCAGGTGGGGAAGAGACCCAGTACTTC | CASSRISGGEETQYF
TRBJ2-3 | - | TRBV6-6 | - | TGTGCCAGCAGTTATTCGGGGGTTGGTGTGGATACGCAGTATTTT | CASSYSGVGVDTQYF
TRBJ2-7 | - | TRBV27 | few | TGTGCCAGCAGTCCCGGGAGCCGTTCTGGGGAGCAGTACTTC | CASSPGSRSGEQYF
TRBJ1-1 | - | TRBV11-3 | - | TGTGCCAGCAGCTTAGGGCCCGTGGGGCCGGGCACTGAAGCTTTCTTT | CASSLGPVGPGTEAFF
TRBJ1-2 | - | TRBV7-9 | - | TGTGCCAGCAGCCGCGGACGGGACTATGGCTACACCTTC | CASSRGRDYGYTF
TRBJ2-7 | - | TRBV4-3 | - | TGCGCCAGCAGCCAAGATCACGTGAGCTCCTACGAGCAGTACTTC | CASSQDHVSSYEQYF
TRBJ1-5 | - | TRBV19 | - | TGTGCCAGTAGTCGGGCAGTCGGTCAGCCCCAGCATTTT | CASSRAVGQPQHF
TRBJ2-2 | - | TRBV5-1 | - | TGCGCCAGCAGCTTGACAGGGACGGCCGGGGAGCTGTTTTTT | CASSLTGTAGELFF
TRBJ2-7 | - | TRBV7-2 | once | TGTGCCAGCAGCTTACGGACAGATTCGAGCGAGCAGTACTTC | CASSLRTDSSEQYF
TRBJ2-2 | - | TRBV6-4 | - | TGTGCCAGCAGTGACGTCGCGGGCACGAACACCGGGGAGCTGTTTTTT | CASSDVAGTNTGELFF
TRBJ2-7 | TRBD2 | TRBV2 | - | TGTGCCAGTGCCGGACTAGCGGCCGAGCAGTACTTC | CASAGLAAEQYF
TRBJ2-3 | - | TRBV30 | - | TGTGCCTGGACCACGGGACTTCACACAGATACGCAGTATTTT | CAWTTGLHTDTQYF
TRBJ2-7 | - | TRBV5-1 | - | TGCGCCAGCAGCTTCTTAGCGTCCTCCTACGAGCAGTACTTC | CASSFLASSYEQYF
TRBJ2-2 | - | TRBV14 | - | TGTGCCAGCAGCCTTTACACCGGGGAGCTGTTTTTT | CASSLYTGELFF
TRBJ2-1 | - | TRBV15 | - | TGTGCCACCAGCAGCGTACTTAGTGATGAGCAGTTCTTC | CATSSVLSDEQFF
TRBJ1-1 | - | TRBV5-1 | - | TGCGCCAGCAGCTTAGGAGGGCCCCACACTGAAGCTTTCTTT | CASSLGGPHTEAFF
TRBJ2-6 | - | TRBV4-3 | few | TGCGCCAGCAGCCAAGAAGGGTCTGGACGGACCTCTGGGGCCAACGTCCTGACTTTC | CASSQEGSGRTSGANVLTF
TRBJ2-1 | - | TRBV10-1 | - | TGCGCCAGCAGCAGGGGCAATGAGCAGTTCTTC | CASSRGNEQFF
TRBJ2-6 | - | TRBV2 | - | TGTGCCAGCAGAGATGACGGGGCTGGGGCCAACGTCCTGACTTTC | CASRDDGAGANVLTF
TRBJ2-7 | TRBD1 | TRBV28 | - | TGTGCCAGTATGCAGGGGGCATTTTCCTACGAGCAGTACTTC | CASMQGAFSYEQYF
TRBJ2-3 | - | TRBV6-5 | - | TGTGCCAGCAGTTCCCCCTGGGGGGAGCTATCGGGTACGCAGTATTTT | CASSSPWGELSGTQYF
TRBJ2-7 | TRBD2 | TRBV5-4 | - | TGTGCCAGCAGCTGGACTAGCGGGAAGCAGTACTTC | CASSWTSGKQYF
TRBJ2-7 | - | TRBV6-5 | - | TGTGCCAGCAGTTACCCTCCAGGGGACGAGCAGTACTTC | CASSYPPGDEQYF
TRBJ2-7 | TRBD2 | TRBV11-2 | once | TGTGCCAGCAGCCCCATTTGGAGCGGGATTTCGCACGAGCAGTACTTC | CASSPIWSGISHEQYF
TRBJ2-3 | TRBD2 | TRBV4-1 | - | TGCGCCAGCAGCCAAGAATTTACTAGCGGGAGCACAGATACGCAGTATTTT | CASSQEFTSGSTDTQYF
TRBJ1-5 | - | TRBV5-8 | few | TGTGCCAGCGGGACGGGCAGCAATCAGCCCCAGCATTTT | CASGTGSNQPQHF
TRBJ1-2 | TRBD1 | TRBV5-4 | - | TGTGCCAGCACCTCTGACAGGGCTAACTATGGCTACACCTTC | CASTSDRANYGYTF
TRBJ1-1 | TRBD1 | TRBV5-1 | - | TGCGCCAGCAGCTCTAGGACAGGGGCGAACACTGAAGCTTTCTTT | CASSSRTGANTEAFF
TRBJ2-7 | - | TRBV7-2 | - | TGTGCCAGCAGCCCCCCCGCGCGGCGAGAGCAGTACTTC | CASSPPARREQYF
TRBJ2-1 | - | TRBV7-2 | - | TGTGCCAGCAGCCCAGGGCGGCTTTACAATGAGCAGTTCTTC | CASSPGRLYNEQFF
TRBJ2-1 | TRBD2 | TRBV29-1 | once | TGCAGCGTTGAATTAGACGGGAGGGCCGGAGGCGAGCAGTTCTTC | CSVELDGRAGGEQFF
TRBJ2-1 | TRBD2 | TRBV6-5 | - | TGTGCCAGCAGTTTTAGGCTAGCGGAGCACAATGAGCAGTTCTTC | CASSFRLAEHNEQFF
TRBJ1-5 | TRBD1 | TRBV5-3 | - | TGTGCCAGAAGCTTGTTGGGACAGGGGGCTTATCAGCCCCAGCATTTT | CARSLLGQGAYQPQHF
TRBJ2-5 | - | TRBV14 | few | TGTGCCAGCAGCCAAAACAGCCAAGAGACCCAGTACTTC | CASSQNSQETQYF
TRBJ1-4 | TRBD1 | TRBV7-9 | few | TGTGCCAGCAGCTCGGACAGGAGGGGGGTTAATGAAAAACTGTTTTTT | CASSSDRRGVNEKLFF
TRBJ1-5 | - | TRBV30 | - | TGTGCCTGGAGTGCACAGTACAATCAGCCCCAGCATTTT | CAWSAQYNQPQHF
TRBJ2-7 | - | TRBV7-6 | - | TGTGCCAGCACCCGTGCGGTTGGGGCCTACGAGCAGTACTTC | CASTRAVGAYEQYF
TRBJ2-3 | TRBD1 | TRBV30 | few | TGTGCCTGGAGTGGAGGGACAGGGGGCTTCGCAGATACGCAGTATTTT | CAWSGGTGGFADTQYF
TRBJ2-4 | TRBD1 | TRBV4-3 | - | TGCGCCAGCAGCCAATTGGGACAGCCCAAGTACTTC | CASSQLGQPKYF
TRBJ2-1 | - | TRBV7-2 | - | TGTGCCAGCACCGAATACAATGAGCAGTTCTTC | CASTEYNEQFF
TRBJ2-1 | TRBD2 | TRBV5-4 | few | TGTGCCAGCAGCACCGGGACTAGCGGGCCCGGCCCCTACAATGAGCAGTTCTTC | CASSTGTSGPGPYNEQFF